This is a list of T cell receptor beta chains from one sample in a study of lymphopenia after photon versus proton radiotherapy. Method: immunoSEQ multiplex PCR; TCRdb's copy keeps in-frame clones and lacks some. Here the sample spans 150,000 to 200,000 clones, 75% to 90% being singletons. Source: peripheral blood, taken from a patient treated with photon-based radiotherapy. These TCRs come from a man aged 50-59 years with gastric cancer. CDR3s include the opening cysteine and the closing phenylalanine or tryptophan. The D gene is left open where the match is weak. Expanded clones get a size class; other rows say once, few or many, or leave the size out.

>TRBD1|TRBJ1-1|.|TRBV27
TGTGCCAGCAGTAAAAGGTCGGGACAGGTAGTTATGTGGACTGAAGCTTTCTTT
CASSKRSGQVVMWTEAFF
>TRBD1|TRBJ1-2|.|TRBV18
TGTGCCAGCTCACCGGACAGGGGATATGGCTACACCTTC
CASSPDRGYGYTF
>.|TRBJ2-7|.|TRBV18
TGTGCCAGCTCACCACCGGTATCCAGGGGGGAAGAGCAGTACTTC
CASSPPVSRGEEQYF
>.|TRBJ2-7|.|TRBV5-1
TGCGCCAGCAGCTCCGTGACAGGACAGGGAGGGTCCTACGAGCAGTACTTC
CASSSVTGQGGSYEQYF
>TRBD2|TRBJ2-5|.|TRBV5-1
TGCGCCAGCAGCTTGGAGGGCGGGAGAGGGGAGACCCAGTACTTC
CASSLEGGRGETQYF
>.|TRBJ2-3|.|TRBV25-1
TGTGCCAGCAGTGGTGGGGGCCTGGGTACAGATACGCAGTATTTT
CASSGGGLGTDTQYF
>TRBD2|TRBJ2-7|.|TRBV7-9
TGTGCCAGCAGTGCCACCGGGACTAGCTCCTACGAGCAGTACTTC
CASSATGTSSYEQYF
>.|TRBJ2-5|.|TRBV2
TGTGCCAGCAGTGTAGGCGGATCCCAAGAGACCCAGTACTTC
CASSVGGSQETQYF
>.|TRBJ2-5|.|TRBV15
TGTGCCACCAGCAGAGATCAGCGGGTCCGAGAGACCCAGTACTTC
CATSRDQRVRETQYF
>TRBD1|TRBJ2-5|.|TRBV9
TGTGCCAGCAGCTTAGGGGGCTTCCAAGAGACCCAGTACTTC
CASSLGGFQETQYF
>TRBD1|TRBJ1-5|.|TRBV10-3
TGTGCCATCAGCAAGGGGCCGGACAGGGCAGGTCGGAGCAATCAGCCCCAGCATTTT
CAISKGPDRAGRSNQPQHF
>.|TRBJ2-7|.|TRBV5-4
TGTGCCAGCAGCCCGGGGGTCTCCTACGAGCAGTACTTC
CASSPGVSYEQYF
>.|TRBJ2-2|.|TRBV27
TGTGCCAGCAGTTTAGGTATGGCGAACACCGGGGAGCTGTTTTTT
CASSLGMANTGELFF
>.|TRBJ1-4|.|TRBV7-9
TGTGCCAGCAGCTTAGCGGAGGCAGGGGCTAATGAAAAACTGTTTTTT
CASSLAEAGANEKLFF
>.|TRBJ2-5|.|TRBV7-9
TGTGCCAGCAGCTTATTGAAAGAGCAGTACTTC
CASSLLKEQYF
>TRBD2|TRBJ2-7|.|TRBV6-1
TGTGCCAGCACCGAGGGTGACGGGAGGGCTTCCGAGCAGTACTTC
CASTEGDGRASEQYF
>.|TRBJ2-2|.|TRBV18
TGTGCCAGCTCACCTCCTCGGGGGAACACCGGGGAGCTGTTTTTT
CASSPPRGNTGELFF
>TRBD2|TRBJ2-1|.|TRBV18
TGTGCCAGCTCACCACCAAGCGGGAGGGCCGGTAATGAGCAGTTCTTC
CASSPPSGRAGNEQFF
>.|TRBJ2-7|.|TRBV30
TGTGCCTGGACTTTATCGGAAAGCCTCTACGAGCAGTACTTC
CAWTLSESLYEQYF
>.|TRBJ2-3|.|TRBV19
TGTGCCAGTAAAGCGGACTACACAGATACGCAGTATTTT
CASKADYTDTQYF
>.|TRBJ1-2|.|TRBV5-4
TGTGCCAGCAGCGAAGGACAGAAGAGTTATGGCTACACCTTC
CASSEGQKSYGYTF
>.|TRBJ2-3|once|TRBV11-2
TGTGCCAGCAGCACCCTTAAAGGGAGAGGGACAGATACGCAGTATTTT
CASSTLKGRGTDTQYF
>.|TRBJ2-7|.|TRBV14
TGTGCCAGCAGCCCAGGACCTCCCTACGAGCAGTACTTC
CASSPGPPYEQYF
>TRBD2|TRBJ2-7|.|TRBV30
TGTGCCTGGGGGGTGACGGAGCGGGAGGTACTCACACGCTCCTACGAGCAGTACTTC
CAWGVTEREVLTRSYEQYF
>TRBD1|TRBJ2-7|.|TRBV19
TGTGCCAGTAGTATACGCCCGGGACAGGGCACCTACGAGCAGTACTTC
CASSIRPGQGTYEQYF
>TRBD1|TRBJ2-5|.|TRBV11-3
TGTGCCAGCAGCGCACGACAGGGGTTTCAAGAGACCCAGTACTTC
CASSARQGFQETQYF
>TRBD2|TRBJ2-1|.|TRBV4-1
TGCGCCAGCAGCCAAGATCGCGGGAGGACATCCTACAATGAGCAGTTCTTC
CASSQDRGRTSYNEQFF
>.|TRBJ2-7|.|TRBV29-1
TGCAGCGTCGAGTTTTCCTCCTACGAGCAGTACTTC
CSVEFSSYEQYF
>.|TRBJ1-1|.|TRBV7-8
TGTGCCAGCAGCTTGGGGGAGATCGACACTGAAGCTTTCTTT
CASSLGEIDTEAFF
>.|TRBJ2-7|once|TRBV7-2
TGTGCCAGCAGCCCCCACCAGGGGTCCTACGAGCAGTACTTC
CASSPHQGSYEQYF
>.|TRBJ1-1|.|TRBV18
TGTGCCACTAGAGAGGGGATGAACACTGAAGCTTTCTTT
CATREGMNTEAFF
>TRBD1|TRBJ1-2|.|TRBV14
TGTGCCAGCAGCCCAAATAGACAGGGGCCCTATGGCTACACCTTC
CASSPNRQGPYGYTF
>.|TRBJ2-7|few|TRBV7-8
TGTGCCAGCAGTTGGGACTCGGGGAGCGTCTCCTACGAGCAGTACTTC
CASSWDSGSVSYEQYF
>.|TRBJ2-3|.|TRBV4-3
TGCGCCAGCAGCCAAGAGGGGGGACAGCGCACAGATACGCAGTATTTT
CASSQEGGQRTDTQYF
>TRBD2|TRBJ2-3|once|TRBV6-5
TGTGCCAGCAGTTGGACTAGCGGGATCTCAGATACGCAGTATTTT
CASSWTSGISDTQYF
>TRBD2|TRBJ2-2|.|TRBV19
TGTGCCAGCTCCGGGACTAGCGGGAGACGCAACACCGGGGAGCTGTTTTTT
CASSGTSGRRNTGELFF
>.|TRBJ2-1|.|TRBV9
TGTGCCAGCAGCGTAGGAGTGGGACCCGACAATGAGCAGTTCTTC
CASSVGVGPDNEQFF
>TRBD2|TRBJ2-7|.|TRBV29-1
TGCAGCGTTCGCTCTGCGGGGACTAGCGGGAGATACGAGCAGTACTTC
CSVRSAGTSGRYEQYF
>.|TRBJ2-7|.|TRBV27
TGTGCCAGCAGTTTAGGACAGAACTACGAGCAGTACTTC
CASSLGQNYEQYF
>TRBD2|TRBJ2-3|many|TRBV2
TGTGCCAGCAGTGAATCTCCCCCGGGAGGAATTGCAGATACGCAGTATTTT
CASSESPPGGIADTQYF
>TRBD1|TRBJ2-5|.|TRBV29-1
TGCAGCGTTGAAGGACAGGGGGGAGAGACCCAGTACTTC
CSVEGQGGETQYF
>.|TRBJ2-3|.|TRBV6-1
TGTGCCAGCAGCCCAGGAAGGACCACAGATACGCAGTATTTT
CASSPGRTTDTQYF
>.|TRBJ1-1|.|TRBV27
TGTGCCAGCAGTTTATCGATTTCAGCAGACACTGAAGCTTTCTTT
CASSLSISADTEAFF
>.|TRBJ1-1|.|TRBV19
TGTGCCAGTAGCCTCCTCGGGAACACTGAAGCTTTCTTT
CASSLLGNTEAFF
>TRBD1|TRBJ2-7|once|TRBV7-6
TGTGCCAGCAGCGGGACAGAGCCGGCCTACGAGCAGTACTTC
CASSGTEPAYEQYF
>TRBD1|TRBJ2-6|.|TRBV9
TGTGCCAGCAGCCCGGACAGGGGGAGCTTCTCTGGGGCCAACGTCCTGACTTTC
CASSPDRGSFSGANVLTF
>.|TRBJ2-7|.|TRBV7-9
TGTGCCAGCAGCTTTGGCAGGGTAGACGAGCAGTACTTC
CASSFGRVDEQYF
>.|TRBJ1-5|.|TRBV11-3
TGTGCCAGCAGCTTAGATGCGGCAGAGACCGATCAGCCCCAGCATTTT
CASSLDAAETDQPQHF
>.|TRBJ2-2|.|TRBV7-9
TGTGCCAGCAGCGGAGGGGGCCCGAACACCGGGGAGCTGTTTTTT
CASSGGGPNTGELFF
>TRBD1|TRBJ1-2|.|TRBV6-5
TGTGCCAGCATAGACAGGGGTTCTGGCTACACCTTC
CASIDRGSGYTF
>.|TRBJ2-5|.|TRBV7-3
TGTGCCAGCAGCTTAACGGACCACCAAGAGACCCAGTACTTC
CASSLTDHQETQYF
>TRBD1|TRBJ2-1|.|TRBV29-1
TGCAGCGCCGAACCGGGACAGGGGGCAAATGAGCAGTTCTTC
CSAEPGQGANEQFF
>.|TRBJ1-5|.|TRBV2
TGTGCCAGCAGTGTTGGACAGTCCACTTTAGGGCCCCAGCATTTT
CASSVGQSTLGPQHF
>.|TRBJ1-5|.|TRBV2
TGTGCCAGCAGGTTGGGGGTGCACCAGCCCCAGCATTTT
CASRLGVHQPQHF
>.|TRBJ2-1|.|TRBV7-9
TGTGCCAGCAGGTTCGAAAGGGAGGGAGGGGGGTATGAGCAGTTCTTC
CASRFEREGGGYEQFF
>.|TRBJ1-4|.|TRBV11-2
TGTGCCAGCAGCTTGTCCCTTAGAGGGGAGGAAAAACTGTTTTTT
CASSLSLRGEEKLFF
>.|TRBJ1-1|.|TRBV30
TGTGCCTGGAGTGCCGCGGCGAACACTGAAGCTTTCTTT
CAWSAAANTEAFF
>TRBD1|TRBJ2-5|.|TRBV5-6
TGTGCCAGCAGCCCGGGACAGTGGATAAGGATCCAGTACTTC
CASSPGQWIRIQYF